One sample yielded the 13 T cell receptor beta chains listed below, sequenced in a study of tumor-infiltrating lymphocytes in primary liver carcinoma. TCR beta cDNA came from about 0.45 ug total RNA, primed with a constant-region primer. It was through three nested multiplex PCR rounds of slightly modified ARM-PCR that TCR beta libraries arose. Rounds one and two of PCR, each of 9 to 11 cycles, were primed with TRBV1-TRBV30 forward primers and a C-beta reverse primer. TCRdb fed the multiplex PCR reads into MiXCR, producing one record per CDR3 protein. The profile shows roughly 120,000 distinct CDR3 sequences, 60% to 70% of them singletons. Scientists recovered RNA and DNA together from roughly 21-30 mg of unsorted bulk tissue. The sequencing input was liver tumor tissue from sampling region 1. Stated subset: tumor region T1, superior pole. The receptors stem from a woman aged 55-69 years with primary liver carcinoma and hepatitis B virus infection.

Remarks on this clonotype: A much larger clone differs from this one at a single base, so this may be a read error. This chain uses TRBV6-2 or TRBV6-3 with TRBJ1-1, with D maybe TRBD1 (5 bases). CDR3 length: 14 amino acids. Germline V CDR1 and CDR2: MNHEY, SVGEGT. CDR3 loop: CSSIQDFMNTEAFF. In nucleotides, the CDR3 is TGTTCCAGCATACAGGATTTTATGAACACTGAAGCTTTCTTT.

This clonotype was seen many times. The chain has TRBV6-1 and TRBJ2-7; D gene ambiguous. Trimming removed 6 bases from V and 7 bases from J, with 19 bases in between. Per germline, CDR1 MNHNS and CDR2 SASEGT. The length of the CDR3 is 14 residues. The CDR3 region is CASSLLTYEVEQYF. The DNA for the CDR3 is TGTGCCAGCAGCCTACTTACCTACGAGGTGGAGCAGTACTTC.

In the case of this clonotype: An end of the junction does not agree with germline; a read error may underlie this. This chain uses TRBV11-1 with TRBJ1-2, with a possible D match to TRBD1 (6 bases). This CDR3 comprises 14 residues. Germline V gene sequence: CDR1 SGHAT, CDR2 FQDESV (reference sequence). The DNA for the CDR3 is TGTGCCAGCAGCATTATGGACAGCATCTATTGCTACACCTTC. This gives the protein CASSIMDSIYCYTF.

Comments on this clonotype: Sequence at one end of the junction differs from germline and may be a read error. The chain carries TRBV11-2 and TRBJ2-3; 10 positions agree with TRBD2. Germline loops: CDR1 SGHAT, CDR2 FQNNGV. The CDR3 extends over 17 amino acids. The CDR3 DNA reads as TGTGTCAGCAACTTAGAGGGAGCGGGAGGGATCACAGATACGCAGTATTTT. Amino acids: CVSNLEGAGGITDTQYF.

Notes on this clonotype: Possible read error: a much larger clone is one base away. This chain connects TRBV29-1 to TRBJ2-1, with D possibly being TRBD1 (6 bases). Trimming took 7 bases from V and 8 from J, leaving 21 bases between them. CDR3 length: 14 amino acids. Germline V lookup: CDR1 SQVTM, CDR2 ANQGSEA. CDR3 DNA: TGCAGCGGGACGAGTGTAGGGGGACCTGATGAGCAGTTCTTC. Its protein product is CSGTSVGGPDEQFF.

This clonotype was detected many times. The chain joins TRBV29-1 to TRBJ2-2; the match to TRBD1 covers 7 bases. The CDR3 is 13 amino acids. With 4 bases clipped from V and 6 bases from J, the junction kept 5 bases outside the gene matches. In germline, CDR1 is SQVTM, CDR2 ANQGSEA. CDR3 nucleotides: TGCAGCGTTGTTAGGGGGCAGGCCGGGGAGCTGTTTTTT. This translates into CSVVRGQAGELFF.

Regarding this clonotype: The germline gene is not matched at one end of the junction; a read error may be the cause. The chain has TRBV5-1 and TRBJ1-1; TRBD1 is a possible D gene (5 bases). From germline, CDR1 is SGHRS and CDR2 YFSETQ. There are 17 residues in the CDR3. CDR3 amino acids: CANSLGGRKPMNTEAFF. The CDR3 DNA follows: TGCGCCAACAGCTTGGGGGGACGGAAACCTATGAACACTGAAGCTTTCTTT.

Details on this clonotype: The CDR3 ends on some other residue instead of the conserved phenylalanine or tryptophan, so this is likely a read error. The DNA is left out, because the CDR3 cannot be placed on it with certainty; the CDR3 is given as TCRdb lists it. This chain connects TRBV28 to TRBJ2-7; the table's TRBD2 call for D was not verified on the DNA. In germline, CDR1 is MDHEN, CDR2 SYDVKM. The CDR3 is 14 amino acids long, termini counted. The CDR3: CATLSGTTTYEQYL.

This rearrangement joins TRBV11-3 to TRBJ2-1; D unclear. The CDR3 totals 18 residues. Germline V lookup: CDR1 SGHNT, CDR2 YENEEA. The CDR3 here is CVSSSIFNSLITYNEQFF. The DNA of the CDR3 is TGTGTCAGTAGCTCAATCTTCAACTCGCTAATTACCTACAATGAGCAGTTCTTC.

The CDR3 sequence: CASSLAGFSPLHF. DNA for the CDR3: TGTGCCAGCAGCTTGGCGGGGTTCTCACCCCTCCACTTT. The chain carries TRBV13 and TRBJ1-6; D gene ambiguous. This CDR3 has 13 amino acids. V lost 3 bases and J lost 10, with 10 bases in between. Germline lookup yields CDR1 PRHDT and CDR2 FYEKMQ (reference sequence).

The V call is TRBV11-3, the J call TRBJ2-7, with D unresolved. Germline CDR1 and CDR2: SGHNT and YENEEA. V was pared by 11 bases and J by 1 base, with 24 bases between. CDR3 size: 16 residues. The CDR3 DNA reads as TGTGCCGGCAACTTAGAAAAGGGTGGCGGATCCTACGAGCAGTACTTC. Amino acids: CAGNLEKGGGSYEQYF.

As concerns this clonotype: A junction boundary mismatches the germline segment, possibly from a read error. This chain joins TRBV7-8 and TRBJ2-1; the match to TRBD1 covers 7 bases. Germline CDR1 is SGHVS and CDR2 is FQNEAQ. The CDR3 is 16 residues long. The DNA of the CDR3 is TGTGGCAGCAGCTTAGGGATAGGACAGGTTAAAAATGAGCAGTTCTTC. Protein: CGSSLGIGQVKNEQFF. Supplemented by reference TRBV7-8 and TRBJ2-1, the full variable domain reads GAGVSQSPRYKVAKRGQDVALRCDPISGHVSLFWYQQALGQGPEFLTYFQNEAQLDKSGLPSDRFFAERPEGSVSTLKIQRTQQEDSAVYLCGSSLGIGQVKNEQFFGPGTRLTVL.

In regard to this clonotype: As the CDR3 is not closed by the conserved phenylalanine or tryptophan, this likely results from a read error. The limits of the CDR3 on the DNA are not certain, so only TCRdb's listed CDR3 is given. The chain carries TRBV11-2 and TRBJ2-7; the table's D call, TRBD2, was not checked against the DNA. Per the germline V gene, CDR1 is SGHAT and CDR2 is FQNNGV. Counting both end residues, the CDR3 totals 13 amino acids. The CDR3 region is CASSLTNGSEQYS.